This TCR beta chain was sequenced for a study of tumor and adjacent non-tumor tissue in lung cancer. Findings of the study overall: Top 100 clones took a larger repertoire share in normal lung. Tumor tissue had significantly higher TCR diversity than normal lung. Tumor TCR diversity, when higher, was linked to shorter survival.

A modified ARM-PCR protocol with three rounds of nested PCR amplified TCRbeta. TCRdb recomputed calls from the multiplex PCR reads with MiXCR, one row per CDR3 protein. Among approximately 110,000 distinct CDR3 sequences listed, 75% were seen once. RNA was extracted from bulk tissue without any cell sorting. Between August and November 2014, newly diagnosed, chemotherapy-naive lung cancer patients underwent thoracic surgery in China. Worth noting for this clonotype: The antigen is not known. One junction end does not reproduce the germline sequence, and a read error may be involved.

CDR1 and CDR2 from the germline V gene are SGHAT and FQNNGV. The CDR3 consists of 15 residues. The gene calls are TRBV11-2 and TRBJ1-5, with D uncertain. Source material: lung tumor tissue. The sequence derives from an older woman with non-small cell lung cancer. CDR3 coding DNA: TGTGCCAGCACCTTAGATCCAGCATGTAATCAGCCCCAGCATTTC. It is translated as CASTLDPACNQPQHF.